The 11 T cell receptor beta chains presented below share a single source sample, sequenced in a study of human T cells and chemical hapten exposure. Time point here: patch test 3, about 24 weeks after DPC sensitization. This sample's treatment: therapeutic diphenylcyclopropenone sensitization with weekly scalp DPC. MiXCR, applied by TCRdb to the RACE reads, yields one record per CDR3 protein. The table has some 110,000 distinct CDR3 sequences, about 11% seen once; the top ten hold more than 2%. Sample: whole blood, taken in connection with sensitization to the hapten diphenylcyclopropenone (DPC). These receptors were taken from a woman aged 45-59 years with alopecia areata. Some clones in this sample may be carry-over from other donors' samples.

In its sample, this clonotype was seen many times. V usage is TRBV5-1 and J usage is TRBJ1-1, with a weak D call TRBD1 (5 bases). Germline V CDR1 and CDR2: SGHRS, YFSETQ. Between the trimmed V and J ends, which lost 3 bases and 2 bases, there was a span of 11 bases. The CDR3 is 14 amino acids. This chain's CDR3 is CASSSWGENTEAFF. CDR3 coding DNA: TGCGCCAGCAGCTCGTGGGGGGAAAACACTGAAGCTTTCTTT. The variable domain in full, completed from reference TRBV5-1 and TRBJ1-1, reads KAGVTQTPRYLIKTRGQQVTLSCSPISGHRSVSWYQQTPGQGLQFLFEYFSETQRNKGNFPGRFSGRQFSNSRSEMNVSTLELGDSALYLCASSSWGENTEAFFGQGTRLTVV.

This clonotype was seen only a few times. V gene TRBV29-1 combines with J gene TRBJ2-5; unclear D gene. Germline lookup yields CDR1 SQVTM and CDR2 ANQGSEA. The CDR3 is 12 residues long. Trimming removed 7 bases at V and 5 bases at J, with 14 bases between. This chain's CDR3 is CSASDLDETQYF. The CDR3 DNA reads TGCAGCGCCTCCGATTTGGACGAGACCCAGTACTTC.

This clonotype has at least ten counts. The chain has TRBV27 and TRBJ2-7; 7 bases line up with TRBD2. The V and J ends lost 0 bases and 0 bases, in that order; junction bases with no gene match: 8. This CDR3 has 17 amino acids. CDR1 is MNHEY and CDR2 is SMNVEV in the germline V gene (reference sequence). CDR3 protein: CASSLSGGTVPSYEQYF. The DNA for the CDR3 is TGTGCCAGCAGTTTATCGGGGGGGACTGTCCCCTCCTACGAGCAGTACTTC.

This clonotype has ten or more counts. V gene TRBV10-3 combines with J gene TRBJ2-6; D is unclear. The CDR3 contains 13 residues. Deletions cut 7 bases from V and 2 bases from J, with 6 bases between. Germline assignment: CDR1 ENHRY and CDR2 SYGVKD. The CDR3 nucleotides read TGTGCCATCATGTCGGCTGGGGCCAACGTCCTGACTTTC. As protein: CAIMSAGANVLTF.

The chain couples TRBV18 to TRBJ1-6; D is unresolved. V was trimmed by 4 bases and J by 10 bases, leaving 17 bases between them. CDR1 is KGHSH, CDR2 LQKENI, per germline. The CDR3 loop spans 15 amino acids. As DNA, the CDR3 is TGTGCCAGCTCACTCGAGACACGGATGGAATCACCCCTCCACTTT. It specifies CASSLETRMESPLHF.

This chain joins TRBV3-1 and TRBJ2-4; 14 bases fit TRBD2. Germline CDR1 is LGHDT and CDR2 is YNNKEL (reference sequence). The CDR3 is 14 amino acids. J gave up 8 bases and V 5 bases, and 2 bases lay outside the gene matches. The CDR3 loop is CASSGTSGSYIQYF. DNA of the CDR3: TGTGCCAGCAGCGGGACTAGCGGGAGTTACATTCAGTACTTC.

The count of this clonotype is one. The chain is built from TRBV3-1 and TRBJ1-1; possibly TRBD1 for D (6 bases). This CDR3 region has 17 residues. CDR1 and CDR2 from the germline V gene are LGHDT and YNNKEL (reference sequence). CDR3 amino acids: CERRKETGLGRGTEAFF. The CDR3 DNA sequence: TGTGAAAGAAGAAAAGAAACGGGCTTAGGCAGGGGCACTGAAGCTTTCTTT.

The chain recombines TRBV29-1 with TRBJ1-6; possible D gene TRBD1, 6 bases. Germline CDR1 SQVTM, CDR2 ANQGSEA. The CDR3 runs 10 residues. V lost 5 bases and J 16 bases, leaving 12 bases between the germline ends. The CDR3, as DNA: TGCAGCGTTCTAGCAGGGGATCTCCACTTT. Its translation: CSVLAGDLHF. Together with reference TRBV29-1 and TRBJ1-6, the CDR3 gives the full variable domain: SAVISQKPSRDICQRGTSLTIQCQVDSQVTMMFWYRQQPGQSLTLIATANQGSEATYESGFVIDKFPISRPNLTFSTLTVSNMSPEDSSIYLCSVLAGDLHFGNGTRLTVT.

This clonotype was seen more than once but under ten times. The chain has TRBV12-3 or TRBV12-4 and TRBJ1-6; D ambiguous. There are 14 residues in the CDR3. V dropped 6 bases and J dropped 6 bases, with 12 bases sitting between them. DNA for the CDR3: TGTGCCAGCAGCCCGGCTGGGCCTAATTCACCCCTCCACTTT. Translating it yields CASSPAGPNSPLHF.

A few counts support this clonotype. This sequence joins TRBV15 and TRBJ2-5; 9 bases are a match to TRBD2. The CDR3 totals 17 residues. CDR1 is LNHNV, CDR2 YYDKDF, per germline (reference sequence). The V and J ends lost 0 bases and 1 base, in that order; junction bases with no gene match: 6. CDR3 DNA: TGTGCCACCAGCAGAGATCGGGCTAGCGGGGCCCAAGAGACCCAGTACTTC. Translating it yields CATSRDRASGAQETQYF.

This clonotype was observed a few times. The chain recombines TRBV6-2 or TRBV6-3 with TRBJ2-7, with TRBD1 matching over 8 bases. This CDR3 region has 14 residues. With V trimmed by 7 bases and J by 2 bases, 7 bases remained unmatched. From germline, CDR1 is MNHEY and CDR2 SVGEGT. The CDR3 DNA follows: TGTGCCAGCACCCAGGGGGCGGCCACCTACGAGCAGTACTTC. As protein: CASTQGAATYEQYF.